By frequency in the sample, the clone carrying this TCR beta chain is medium-sized. TCRdb analysed the 5' RACE reads with MiXCR anew, one entry per CDR3 protein. The sample carries 67,000 or so distinct CDR3 sequences, approximately 14% recorded once. These data come from a study of neurological immune-mediated disorders. Time point reported: longitudinal time-point 1 (baseline). V lost 3 bases and J lost 6, with 2 bases in between. Germline V gene data show CDR1 as MDHEN and CDR2 as SYDVKM. This CDR3 spans 11 amino acids. Input material: PBMCs. The chain carries TRBV28 and TRBJ1-4; D not resolved. This TCR was recovered from a female donor with HTLV-1-associated myelopathy (HAM/TSP). The CDR3 nucleotides are TGTGCCAGCAGTTTTTATGAAAAACTGTTTTTT. Translation: CASSFYEKLFF.